Many counts were recorded for the clone carrying this T cell receptor beta chain. Its antigen is undetermined. 5'RACE, which relied on constant-segment primers, yielded TCR alpha and TCR beta cDNA libraries carrying sample barcodes and UMIs. TCRdb used MiXCR to reprocess the 5' RACE reads, holding one entry per CDR3 protein. The repertoire holds a few hundred thousand distinct CDR3 sequences, with less than 20% as singletons. This CDR3 region has 13 residues. Germline V gene data show CDR1 as SGHVS and CDR2 as FQNEAQ. Trimming took off 5 bases at V and 3 bases at J, with 11 bases between the two ends. This record belongs to a study of T-cell memory formation after mild COVID-19. Study results and caveats: Pre-infection memory already had some responding clones, implying cross-reactive memory joined. Day 15 to 85 contracting clones showed balanced CD4/CD8; day 15 to 37 expanders favored CD4+.

The sequence was obtained from a man in his late teens or twenties who had mild COVID-19 (a few samples of this study predate the infection). Cell type and time point are not known. Sequenced: PBMCs or a T cell subset sorted from them (not recorded which). The chain is built from TRBV7-8 and TRBJ2-7; tentative D call: TRBD1 (6 bases). In DNA, the CDR3 is TGTGCCAGCAGCCTGGACAGCCTCTACGAGCAGTACGTC. Translated: CASSLDSLYEQYV.